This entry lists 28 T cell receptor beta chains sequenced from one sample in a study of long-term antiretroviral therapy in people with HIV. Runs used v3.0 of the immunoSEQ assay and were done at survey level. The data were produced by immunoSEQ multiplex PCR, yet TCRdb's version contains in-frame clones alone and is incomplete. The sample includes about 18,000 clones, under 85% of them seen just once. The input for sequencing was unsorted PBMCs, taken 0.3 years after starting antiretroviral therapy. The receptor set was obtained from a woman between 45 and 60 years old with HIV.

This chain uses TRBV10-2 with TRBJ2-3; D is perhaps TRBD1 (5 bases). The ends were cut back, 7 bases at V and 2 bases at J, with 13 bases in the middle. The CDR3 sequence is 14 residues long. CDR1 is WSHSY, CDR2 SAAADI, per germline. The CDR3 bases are TGCGCCAGCACCACAGGTATGGCCACAGATACGCAGTATTTT. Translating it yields CASTTGMATDTQYF.

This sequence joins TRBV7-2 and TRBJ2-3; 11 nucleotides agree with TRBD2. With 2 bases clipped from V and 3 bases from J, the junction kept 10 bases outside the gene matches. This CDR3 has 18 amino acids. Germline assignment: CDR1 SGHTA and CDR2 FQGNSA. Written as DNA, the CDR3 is TGTGCCAGCAGCTTAACCGCTAGCGGGGGGCGATTAACAGATACGCAGTATTTT. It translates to CASSLTASGGRLTDTQYF.

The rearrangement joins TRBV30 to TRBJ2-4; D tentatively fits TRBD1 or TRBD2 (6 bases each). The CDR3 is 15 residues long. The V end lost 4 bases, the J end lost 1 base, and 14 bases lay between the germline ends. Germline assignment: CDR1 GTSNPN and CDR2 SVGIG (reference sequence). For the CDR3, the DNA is TGTGCCTGGATGTTTCCGGGGGCGGCCAAAAACATTCAGTACTTC. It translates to CAWMFPGAAKNIQYF.

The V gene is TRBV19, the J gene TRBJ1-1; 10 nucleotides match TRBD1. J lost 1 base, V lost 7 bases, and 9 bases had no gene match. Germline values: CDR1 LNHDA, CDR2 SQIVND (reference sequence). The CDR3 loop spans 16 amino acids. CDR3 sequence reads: CASTHDRGPTNTEAFF. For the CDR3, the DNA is TGTGCCAGTACCCACGACAGGGGGCCTACGAACACTGAAGCTTTCTTT.

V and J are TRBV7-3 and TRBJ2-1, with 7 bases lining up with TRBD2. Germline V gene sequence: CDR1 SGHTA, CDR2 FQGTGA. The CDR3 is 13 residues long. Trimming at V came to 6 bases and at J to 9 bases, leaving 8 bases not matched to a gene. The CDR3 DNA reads TGTGCCAGCAGTCCTACTAGCGTCGGTGAGCAGTTCTTC. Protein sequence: CASSPTSVGEQFF.

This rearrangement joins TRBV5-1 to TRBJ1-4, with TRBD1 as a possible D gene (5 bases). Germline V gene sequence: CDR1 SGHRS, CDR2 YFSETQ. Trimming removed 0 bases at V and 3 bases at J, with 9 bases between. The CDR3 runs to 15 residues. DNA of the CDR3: TGCGCCAGCAGCTTGGCGGGACCTTCTAATGAAAAACTGTTTTTT. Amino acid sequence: CASSLAGPSNEKLFF. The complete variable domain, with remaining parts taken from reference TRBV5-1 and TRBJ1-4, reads KAGVTQTPRYLIKTRGQQVTLSCSPISGHRSVSWYQQTPGQGLQFLFEYFSETQRNKGNFPGRFSGRQFSNSRSEMNVSTLELGDSALYLCASSLAGPSNEKLFFGSGTQLSVL.

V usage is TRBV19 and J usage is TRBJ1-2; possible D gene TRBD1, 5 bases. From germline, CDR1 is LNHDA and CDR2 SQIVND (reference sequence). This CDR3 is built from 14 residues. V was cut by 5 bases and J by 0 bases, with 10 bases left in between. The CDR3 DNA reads TGTGCCAGTAGTCTCGACAGTGCTAACTATGGCTACACCTTC. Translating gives CASSLDSANYGYTF.

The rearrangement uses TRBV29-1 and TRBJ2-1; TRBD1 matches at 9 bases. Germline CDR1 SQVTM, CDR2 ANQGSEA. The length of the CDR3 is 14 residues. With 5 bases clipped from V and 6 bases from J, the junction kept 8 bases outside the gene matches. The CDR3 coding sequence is TGCAGCGTTCGTCCTCCGGGACAGGGCAATGAGCAGTTCTTC. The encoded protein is CSVRPPGQGNEQFF.

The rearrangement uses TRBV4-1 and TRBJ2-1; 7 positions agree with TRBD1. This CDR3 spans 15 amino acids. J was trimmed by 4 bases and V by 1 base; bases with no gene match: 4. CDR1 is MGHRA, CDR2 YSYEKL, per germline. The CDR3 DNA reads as TGCGCCAGCAGCCAAGTACAGGGGTCGTACAATGAGCAGTTCTTC. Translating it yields CASSQVQGSYNEQFF.

As DNA, the CDR3 is TGCGCCAGCAGGTACGATCCGGGACAGGGAAGAGAGACCCAGTACTTC. Its protein is CASRYDPGQGRETQYF. The chain carries TRBV5-1 and TRBJ2-5, with 9 bases aligning to TRBD1. CDR1 SGHRS and CDR2 YFSETQ come from the germline V gene. The length of the CDR3 is 16 residues. The V segment lost 5 bases and the J segment 4 bases; nucleotides outside the gene matches: 12. The full variable domain, its missing parts supplied by reference TRBV5-1 and TRBJ2-5, is KAGVTQTPRYLIKTRGQQVTLSCSPISGHRSVSWYQQTPGQGLQFLFEYFSETQRNKGNFPGRFSGRQFSNSRSEMNVSTLELGDSALYLCASRYDPGQGRETQYFGPGTRLLVL.

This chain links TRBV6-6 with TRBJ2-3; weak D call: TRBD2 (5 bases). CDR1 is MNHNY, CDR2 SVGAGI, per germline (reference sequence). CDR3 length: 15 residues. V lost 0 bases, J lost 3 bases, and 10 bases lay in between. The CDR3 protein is CASSYSPPGTDTQYF. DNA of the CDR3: TGTGCCAGCAGTTACTCACCCCCGGGGACAGATACGCAGTATTTT.

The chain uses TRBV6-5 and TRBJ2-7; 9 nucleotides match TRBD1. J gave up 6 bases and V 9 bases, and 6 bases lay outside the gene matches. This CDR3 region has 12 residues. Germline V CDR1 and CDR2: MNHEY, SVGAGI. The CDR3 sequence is CASGTGYSEQYV. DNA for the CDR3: TGTGCCAGTGGGACAGGGTATTCCGAGCAGTACGTC.

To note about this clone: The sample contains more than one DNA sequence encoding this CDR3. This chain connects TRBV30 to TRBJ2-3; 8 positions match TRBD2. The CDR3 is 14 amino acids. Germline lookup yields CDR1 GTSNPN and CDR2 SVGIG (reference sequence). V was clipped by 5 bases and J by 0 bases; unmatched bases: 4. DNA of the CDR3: TGTGCCTGGGGTAGCGGGGCGAGCACAGATACGCAGTATTTT. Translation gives CAWGSGASTDTQYF.

DNA for the CDR3: TGTGCCAGCAGCCTTAGCGGGGGGGCCTCGGGTACGCAGTATTTT. Residues: CASSLSGGASGTQYF. The chain carries TRBV7-3 and TRBJ2-3; 11 bases are a match to TRBD2. From germline, CDR1 is SGHTA and CDR2 FQGTGA. The CDR3 has 15 residues. Germline trimming cut 5 bases from V and 8 bases from J; bases unmatched to any gene: 9.

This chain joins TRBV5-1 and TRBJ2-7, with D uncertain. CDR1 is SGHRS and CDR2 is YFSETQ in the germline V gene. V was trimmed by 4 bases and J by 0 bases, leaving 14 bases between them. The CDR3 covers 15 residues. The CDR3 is CASSPSSLSSYEQYF. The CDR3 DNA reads TGCGCCAGCAGCCCTTCCAGCTTGAGCTCCTACGAGCAGTACTTC.

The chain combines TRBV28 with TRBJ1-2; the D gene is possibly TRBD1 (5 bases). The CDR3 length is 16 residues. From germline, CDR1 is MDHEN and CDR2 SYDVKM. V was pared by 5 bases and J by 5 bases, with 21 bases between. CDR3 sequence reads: CASSPRGEGISYGYTF. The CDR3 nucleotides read TGTGCCAGCAGTCCCCGGGGGGAGGGAATATCGTATGGCTACACCTTC.

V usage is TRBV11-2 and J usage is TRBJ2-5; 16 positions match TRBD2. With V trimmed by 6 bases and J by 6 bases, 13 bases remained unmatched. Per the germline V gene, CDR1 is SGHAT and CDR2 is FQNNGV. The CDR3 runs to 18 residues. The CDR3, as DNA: TGTGCCAGCAGACCGAGGGGGACTAGCGGGGGGGCCGATCAGACCCAGTACTTC. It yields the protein CASRPRGTSGGADQTQYF.

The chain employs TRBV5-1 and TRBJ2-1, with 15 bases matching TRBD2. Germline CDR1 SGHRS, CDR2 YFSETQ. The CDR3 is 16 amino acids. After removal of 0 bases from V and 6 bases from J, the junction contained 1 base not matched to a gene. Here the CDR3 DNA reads TGCGCCAGCAGCTTGGGGACTAGCGGGGGGGGCAATGAGCAGTTCTTC. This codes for CASSLGTSGGGNEQFF.

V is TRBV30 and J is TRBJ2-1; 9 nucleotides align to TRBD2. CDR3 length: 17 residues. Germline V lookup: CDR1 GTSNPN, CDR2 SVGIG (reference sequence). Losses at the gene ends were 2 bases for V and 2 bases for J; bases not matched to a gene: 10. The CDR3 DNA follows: TGTGCCTGGAGTCCCCAGTCTCAGCGGGGGGCCTACAATGAGCAGTTCTTC. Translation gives CAWSPQSQRGAYNEQFF.

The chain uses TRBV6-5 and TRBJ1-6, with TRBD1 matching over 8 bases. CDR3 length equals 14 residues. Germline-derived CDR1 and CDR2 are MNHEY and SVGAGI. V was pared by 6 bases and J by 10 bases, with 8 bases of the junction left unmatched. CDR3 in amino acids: CASRPRQGTSPLHF. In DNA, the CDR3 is TGTGCCAGCAGACCCAGACAGGGGACGTCACCCCTCCACTTT.

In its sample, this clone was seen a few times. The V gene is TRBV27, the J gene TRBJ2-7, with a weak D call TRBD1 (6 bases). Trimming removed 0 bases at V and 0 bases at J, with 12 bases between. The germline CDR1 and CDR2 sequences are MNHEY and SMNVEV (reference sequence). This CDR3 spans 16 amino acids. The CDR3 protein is CASSLSVPGDSYEQYF. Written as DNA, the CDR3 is TGTGCCAGCAGTTTATCAGTCCCAGGGGACTCCTACGAGCAGTACTTC.

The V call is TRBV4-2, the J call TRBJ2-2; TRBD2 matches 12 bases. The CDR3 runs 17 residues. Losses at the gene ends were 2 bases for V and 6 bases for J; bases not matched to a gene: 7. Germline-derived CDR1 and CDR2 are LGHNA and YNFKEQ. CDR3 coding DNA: TGTGCCAGCAGCCAAAGGACTAGCGGGGTTTCCGCCGGGGAGCTGTTTTTT. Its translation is CASSQRTSGVSAGELFF.

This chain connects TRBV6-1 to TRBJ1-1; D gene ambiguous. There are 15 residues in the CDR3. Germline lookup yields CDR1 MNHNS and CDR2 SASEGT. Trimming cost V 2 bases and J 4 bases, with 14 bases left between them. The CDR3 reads CASSERGNWGTEAFF. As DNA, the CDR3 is TGTGCCAGCAGTGAAAGAGGAAACTGGGGCACTGAAGCTTTCTTT.

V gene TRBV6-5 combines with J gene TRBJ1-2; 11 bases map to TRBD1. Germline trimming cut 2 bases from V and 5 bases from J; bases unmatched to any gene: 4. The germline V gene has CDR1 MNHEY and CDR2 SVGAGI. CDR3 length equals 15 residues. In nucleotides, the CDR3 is TGTGCCAGCAGTTACCGGACAGGGGGCAGGTATGGCTACACCTTC. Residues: CASSYRTGGRYGYTF.

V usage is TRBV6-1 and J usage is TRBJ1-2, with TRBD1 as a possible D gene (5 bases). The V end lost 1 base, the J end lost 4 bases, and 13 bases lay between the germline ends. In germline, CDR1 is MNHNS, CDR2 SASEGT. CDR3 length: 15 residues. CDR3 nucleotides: TGTGCCAGCAGTGAAGGTCAAAGGACATCCTATGGCTACACCTTC. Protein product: CASSEGQRTSYGYTF.

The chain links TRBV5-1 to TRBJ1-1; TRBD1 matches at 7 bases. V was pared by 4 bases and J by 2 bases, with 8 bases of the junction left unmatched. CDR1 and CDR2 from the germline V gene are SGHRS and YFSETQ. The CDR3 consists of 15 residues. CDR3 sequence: CASSPDRQGNTEAFF. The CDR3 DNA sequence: TGCGCCAGCAGCCCAGACCGACAGGGAAACACTGAAGCTTTCTTT.

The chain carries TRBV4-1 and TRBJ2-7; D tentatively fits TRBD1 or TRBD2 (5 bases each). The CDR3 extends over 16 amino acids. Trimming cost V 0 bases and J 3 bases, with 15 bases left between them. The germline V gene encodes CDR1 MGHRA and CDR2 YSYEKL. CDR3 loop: CASSQDRWGKGYEQYV. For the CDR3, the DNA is TGCGCCAGCAGCCAAGATCGCTGGGGGAAGGGCTACGAGCAGTACGTC.

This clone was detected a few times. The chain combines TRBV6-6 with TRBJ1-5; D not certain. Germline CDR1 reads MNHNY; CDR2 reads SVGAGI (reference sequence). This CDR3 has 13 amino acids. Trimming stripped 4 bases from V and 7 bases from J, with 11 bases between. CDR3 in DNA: TGTGCCAGCAGTTTGGAGGAGCCACAGCCCCAGCATTTT. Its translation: CASSLEEPQPQHF.